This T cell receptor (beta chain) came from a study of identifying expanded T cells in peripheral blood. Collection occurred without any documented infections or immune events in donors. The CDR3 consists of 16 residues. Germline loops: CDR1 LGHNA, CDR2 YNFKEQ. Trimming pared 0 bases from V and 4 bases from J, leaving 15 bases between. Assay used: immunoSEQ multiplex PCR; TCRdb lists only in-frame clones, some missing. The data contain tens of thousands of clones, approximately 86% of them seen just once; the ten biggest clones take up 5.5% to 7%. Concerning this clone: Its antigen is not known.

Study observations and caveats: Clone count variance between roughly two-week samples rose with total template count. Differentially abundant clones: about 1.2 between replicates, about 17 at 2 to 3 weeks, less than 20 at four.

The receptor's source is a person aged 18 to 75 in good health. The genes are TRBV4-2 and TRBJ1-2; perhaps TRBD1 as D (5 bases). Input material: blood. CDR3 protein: CASSQDRMGQRYGYTF. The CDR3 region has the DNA TGTGCCAGCAGCCAAGATAGGATGGGGCAGCGCTATGGCTACACCTTC.